A single T cell receptor (beta chain) is shown here with its context. The data belong to a study of T cell changes during pregnancy in multiple sclerosis. The data were produced by immunoSEQ multiplex PCR, yet TCRdb's version contains in-frame clones alone and is incomplete. The sample has about 57,000 clones, more than 85% seen once. The material sequenced was peripheral blood, taken after pregnancy. The sequence was obtained from a female donor in good health, enrolled as a control in a pregnancy study.

In DNA, the CDR3 is TGTGCCACCAGGACTAGCGGGAAGTACGAGCAGTACTTC. It codes for CATRTSGKYEQYF. The chain uses TRBV2 and TRBJ2-7; 12 bases map to TRBD2. The junction had 5 bases not matched to a gene; V was cut back by 10 bases and J by 4 bases. The germline gives CDR1 SNHLY, CDR2 FYNNEI. The CDR3 runs 13 residues.